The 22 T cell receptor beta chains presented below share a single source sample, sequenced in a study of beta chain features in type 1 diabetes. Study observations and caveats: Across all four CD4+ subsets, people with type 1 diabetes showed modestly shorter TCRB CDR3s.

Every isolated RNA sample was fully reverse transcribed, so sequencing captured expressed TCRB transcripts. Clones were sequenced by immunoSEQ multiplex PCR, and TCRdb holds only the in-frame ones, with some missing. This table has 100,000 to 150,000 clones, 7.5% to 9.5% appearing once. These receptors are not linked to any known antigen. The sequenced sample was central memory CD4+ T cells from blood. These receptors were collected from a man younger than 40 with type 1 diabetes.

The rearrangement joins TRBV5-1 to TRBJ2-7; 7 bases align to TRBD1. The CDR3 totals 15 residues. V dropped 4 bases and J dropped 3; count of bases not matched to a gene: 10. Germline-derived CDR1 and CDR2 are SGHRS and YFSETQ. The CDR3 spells CASSPAPGQFYEQYF. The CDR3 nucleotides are TGCGCCAGCAGCCCCGCCCCGGGACAGTTCTACGAGCAGTACTTC.

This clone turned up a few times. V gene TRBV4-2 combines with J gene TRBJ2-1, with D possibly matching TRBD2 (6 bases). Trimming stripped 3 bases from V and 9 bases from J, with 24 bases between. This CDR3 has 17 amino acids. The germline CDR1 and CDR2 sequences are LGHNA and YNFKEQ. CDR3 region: CASSHALGGAEGIEQFF. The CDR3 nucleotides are TGTGCCAGCAGCCACGCCCTTGGCGGGGCCGAGGGAATTGAGCAGTTCTTC.

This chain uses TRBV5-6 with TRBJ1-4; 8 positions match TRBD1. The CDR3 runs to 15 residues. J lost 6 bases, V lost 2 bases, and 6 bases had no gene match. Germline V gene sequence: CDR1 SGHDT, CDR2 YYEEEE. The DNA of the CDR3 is TGTGCCAGCAGCTTTGGGACAGGTTGGGATGAAAAACTGTTTTTT. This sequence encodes CASSFGTGWDEKLFF.

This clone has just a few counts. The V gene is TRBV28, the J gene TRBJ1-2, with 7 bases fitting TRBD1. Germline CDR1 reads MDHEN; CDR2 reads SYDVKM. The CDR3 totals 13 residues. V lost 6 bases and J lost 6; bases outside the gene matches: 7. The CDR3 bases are TGTGCCAGCAGGGACAGGATCGGTGATGGCTACACCTTC. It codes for CASRDRIGDGYTF.

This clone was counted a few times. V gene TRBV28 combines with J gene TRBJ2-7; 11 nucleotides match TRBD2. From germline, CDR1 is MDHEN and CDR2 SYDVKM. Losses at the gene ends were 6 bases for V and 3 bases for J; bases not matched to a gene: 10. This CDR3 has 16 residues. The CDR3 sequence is CASSSLLAGANYEQYF. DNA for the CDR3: TGTGCCAGCAGCTCCTTACTAGCGGGGGCTAACTACGAGCAGTACTTC.

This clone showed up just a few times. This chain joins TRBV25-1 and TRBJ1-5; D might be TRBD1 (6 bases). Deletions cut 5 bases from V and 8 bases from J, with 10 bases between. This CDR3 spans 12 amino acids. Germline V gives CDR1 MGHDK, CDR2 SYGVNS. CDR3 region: CASSWAGEPQHF. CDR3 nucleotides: TGTGCCAGCAGTTGGGCAGGGGAGCCCCAGCATTTT.

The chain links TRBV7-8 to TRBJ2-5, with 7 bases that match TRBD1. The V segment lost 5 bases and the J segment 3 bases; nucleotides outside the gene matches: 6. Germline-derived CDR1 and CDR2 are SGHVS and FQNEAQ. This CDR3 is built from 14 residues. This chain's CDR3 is CASSTGQVKETQYF. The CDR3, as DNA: TGTGCCAGCAGCACCGGACAGGTCAAAGAGACCCAGTACTTC.

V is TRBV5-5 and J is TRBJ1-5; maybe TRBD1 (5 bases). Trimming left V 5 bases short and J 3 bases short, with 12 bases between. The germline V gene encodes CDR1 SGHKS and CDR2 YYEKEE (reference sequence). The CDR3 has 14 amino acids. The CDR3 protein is CASSLAGYNQPQHF. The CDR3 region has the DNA TGTGCCAGCAGTTTAGCAGGGTACAATCAGCCCCAGCATTTT.

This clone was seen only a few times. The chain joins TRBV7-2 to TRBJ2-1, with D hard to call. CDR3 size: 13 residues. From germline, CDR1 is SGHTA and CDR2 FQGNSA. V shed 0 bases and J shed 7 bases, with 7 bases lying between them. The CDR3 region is CASSLASWNEQFF. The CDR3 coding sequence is TGTGCCAGCAGCTTAGCTAGCTGGAATGAGCAGTTCTTC.

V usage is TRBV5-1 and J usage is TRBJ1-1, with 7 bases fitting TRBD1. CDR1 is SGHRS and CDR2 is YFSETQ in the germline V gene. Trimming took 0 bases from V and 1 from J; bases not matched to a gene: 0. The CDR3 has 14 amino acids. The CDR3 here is CASSLGTGNTEAFF. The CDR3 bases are TGCGCCAGCAGCTTGGGGACAGGGAACACTGAAGCTTTCTTT.

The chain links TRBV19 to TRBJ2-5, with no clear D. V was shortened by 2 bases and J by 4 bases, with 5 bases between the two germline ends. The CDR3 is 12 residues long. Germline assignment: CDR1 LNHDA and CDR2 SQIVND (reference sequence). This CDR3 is CASSIRGETQYF. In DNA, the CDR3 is TGTGCCAGTAGTATAAGAGGAGAGACCCAGTACTTC. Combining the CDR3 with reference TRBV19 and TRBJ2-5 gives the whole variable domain DGGITQSPKYLFRKEGQNVTLSCEQNLNHDAMYWYRQDPGQGLRLIYYSQIVNDFQKGDIAEGYSVSREKKESFPLTVTSAQKNPTAFYLCASSIRGETQYFGPGTRLLVL.

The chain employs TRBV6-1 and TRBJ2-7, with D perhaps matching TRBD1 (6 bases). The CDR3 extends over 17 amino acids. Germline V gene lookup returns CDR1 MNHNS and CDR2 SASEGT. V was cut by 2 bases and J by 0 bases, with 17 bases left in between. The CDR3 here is CASSEQGNSYPSYEQYF. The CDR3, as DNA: TGTGCCAGCAGTGAACAGGGGAACAGTTATCCCTCCTACGAGCAGTACTTC.

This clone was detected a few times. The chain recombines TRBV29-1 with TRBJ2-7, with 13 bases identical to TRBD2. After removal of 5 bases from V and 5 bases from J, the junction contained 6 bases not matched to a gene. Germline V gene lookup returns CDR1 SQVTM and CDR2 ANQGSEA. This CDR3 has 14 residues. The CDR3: CSVSGTSGVNEQYF. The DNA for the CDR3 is TGCAGCGTTTCCGGGACTAGCGGGGTGAACGAGCAGTACTTC.

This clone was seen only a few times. As DNA, the CDR3 is TGTGCCAGCAGCTCTCGACAGGATCTGGGGTACGAGCAGTACTTC. This codes for CASSSRQDLGYEQYF. The chain carries TRBV7-9 and TRBJ2-7; the D gene is possibly TRBD1 (6 bases). Germline V gene lookup returns CDR1 SEHNR and CDR2 FQNEAQ (reference sequence). The CDR3 is 15 residues long. V was pared by 4 bases and J by 4 bases, with 17 bases between.

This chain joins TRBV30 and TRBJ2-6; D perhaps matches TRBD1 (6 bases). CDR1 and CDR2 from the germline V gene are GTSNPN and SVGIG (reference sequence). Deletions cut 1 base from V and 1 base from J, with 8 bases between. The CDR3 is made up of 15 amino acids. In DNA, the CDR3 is TGTGCCTGGAGTGCCAGGGGATCTGGGGCCAACGTCCTGACTTTC. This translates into CAWSARGSGANVLTF.

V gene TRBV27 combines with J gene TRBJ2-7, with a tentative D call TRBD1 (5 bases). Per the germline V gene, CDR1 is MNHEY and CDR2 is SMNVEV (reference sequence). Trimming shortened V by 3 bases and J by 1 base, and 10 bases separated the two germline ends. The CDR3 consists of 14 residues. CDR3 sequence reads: CASSFRQRSYEQYF. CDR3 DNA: TGTGCCAGCAGTTTTCGACAGCGATCCTACGAGCAGTACTTC.

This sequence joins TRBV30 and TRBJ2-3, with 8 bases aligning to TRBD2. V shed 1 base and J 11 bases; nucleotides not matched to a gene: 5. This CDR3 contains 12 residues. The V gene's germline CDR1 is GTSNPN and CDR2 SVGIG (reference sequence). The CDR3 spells CAWSGSGGGQYF. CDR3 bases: TGTGCCTGGAGTGGCAGCGGGGGCGGGCAGTATTTT.

CDR3 sequence: CASNRGDSYNEQFF. CDR3 sequence (DNA): TGTGCCAGCAACAGGGGGGACTCCTACAATGAGCAGTTCTTC. The chain has TRBV7-9 and TRBJ2-1; 8 nucleotides line up with TRBD1. The CDR3 runs to 14 residues. Unmatched junction bases numbered 2, after V lost 7 bases and J lost 0 bases. CDR1 and CDR2 from the germline V gene are SEHNR and FQNEAQ (reference sequence).

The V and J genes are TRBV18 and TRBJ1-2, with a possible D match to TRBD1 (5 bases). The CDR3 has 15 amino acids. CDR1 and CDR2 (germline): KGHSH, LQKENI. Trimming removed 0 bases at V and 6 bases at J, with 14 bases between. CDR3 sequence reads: CASSPPQGTVDGYTF. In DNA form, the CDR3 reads TGTGCCAGCTCACCACCCCAGGGCACAGTCGATGGCTACACCTTC. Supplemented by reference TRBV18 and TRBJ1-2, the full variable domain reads NAGVMQNPRHLVRRRGQEARLRCSPMKGHSHVYWYRQLPEEGLKFMVYLQKENIIDESGMPKERFSAEFPKEGPSILRIQQVVRGDSAAYFCASSPPQGTVDGYTFGSGTRLTVV.

The CDR3 protein is CASSPLQGVTEAFF. The CDR3 region has the DNA TGTGCCAGCAGCCCGTTACAGGGAGTTACTGAAGCTTTCTTT. This chain links TRBV7-9 with TRBJ1-1; tentative D call: TRBD1 (6 bases). CDR3 length: 14 residues. Germline values: CDR1 SEHNR, CDR2 FQNEAQ (reference sequence). V dropped 5 bases and J dropped 5 bases, with 15 bases sitting between them.

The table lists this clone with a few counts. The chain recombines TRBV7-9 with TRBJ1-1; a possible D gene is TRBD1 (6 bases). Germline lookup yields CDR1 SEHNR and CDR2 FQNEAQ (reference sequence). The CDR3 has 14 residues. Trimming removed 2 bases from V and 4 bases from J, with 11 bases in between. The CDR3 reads CASSLLGGSTEAFF. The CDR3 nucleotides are TGTGCCAGCAGCTTATTAGGGGGAAGCACTGAAGCTTTCTTT.

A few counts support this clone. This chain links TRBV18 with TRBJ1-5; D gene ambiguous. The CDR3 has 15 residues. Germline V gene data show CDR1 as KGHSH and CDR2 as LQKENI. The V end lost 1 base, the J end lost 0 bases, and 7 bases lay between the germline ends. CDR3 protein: CASSPREDSNQPQHF. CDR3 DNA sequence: TGTGCCAGCTCACCACGGGAGGATAGCAATCAGCCCCAGCATTTT.